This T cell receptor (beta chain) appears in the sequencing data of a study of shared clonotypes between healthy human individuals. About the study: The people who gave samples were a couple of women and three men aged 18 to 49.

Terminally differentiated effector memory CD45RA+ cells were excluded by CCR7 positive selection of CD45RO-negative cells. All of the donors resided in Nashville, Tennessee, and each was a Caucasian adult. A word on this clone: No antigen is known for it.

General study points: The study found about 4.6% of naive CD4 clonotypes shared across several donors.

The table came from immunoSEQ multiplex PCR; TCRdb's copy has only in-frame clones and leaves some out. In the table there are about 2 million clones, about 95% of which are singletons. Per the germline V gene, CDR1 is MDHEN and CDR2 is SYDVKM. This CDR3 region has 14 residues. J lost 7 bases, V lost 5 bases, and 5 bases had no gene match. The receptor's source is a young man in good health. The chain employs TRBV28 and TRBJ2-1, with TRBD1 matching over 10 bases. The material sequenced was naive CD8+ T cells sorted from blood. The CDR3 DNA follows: TGTGCCAGCAGTATGACAGGGGGCTCGAATGAGCAGTTCTTC. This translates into CASSMTGGSNEQFF. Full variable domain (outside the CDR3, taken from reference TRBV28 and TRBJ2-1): DVKVTQSSRYLVKRTGEKVFLECVQDMDHENMFWYRQDPGLGLRLIYFSYDVKMKEKGDIPEGYSVSREKKERFSLILESASTNQTSMYLCASSMTGGSNEQFFGPGTRLTVL.